These T cell receptor beta chains were read from a single sample in a study of blood T cell repertoires in COVID-19. Clones were read by immunoSEQ multiplex PCR, and TCRdb kept only the in-frame ones, dropping some. The data show under 250,000 clones, with 75% to 90% seen just once and approximately 0.7% held by the top ten. The sequenced sample was peripheral blood. These receptors were collected from a man aged 35 to 55 with acute or convalescent COVID-19. The CDR3 runs from the conserved cysteine through the conserved F or W. D genes are given only for firm matches. The listing skips clone size in some rows; elsewhere it reads once, few, many or a size class.

clone size	V gene	J gene	D gene	CDR3 length	CDR3 protein	CDR3 DNA
.	TRBV3-1/TRBV3-2	TRBJ2-7	TRBD2	17	CASSHTGTSGRIREQYF	TGTGCCAGCAGCCACACCGGGACTAGCGGACGGATTAGGGAGCAGTACTTC
.	TRBV28	TRBJ2-2	TRBD1	15	CASSFIRQGWGELFF	TGTGCCAGCAGCTTTATCCGACAGGGGTGGGGGGAGCTGTTTTTT
.	TRBV7-9	TRBJ2-5	.	13	CAGNHGLQETQYF	TGTGCCGGAAATCATGGGCTACAAGAGACCCAGTACTTC
.	TRBV18	TRBJ2-5	TRBD1	14	CASSTNRGGETQYF	TGTGCCAGCTCAACAAACAGGGGTGGAGAGACCCAGTACTTC
.	TRBV7-6	TRBJ2-3	.	15	CASSLMTGVTDTQYF	TGTGCCAGCAGCTTAATGACAGGAGTTACAGATACGCAGTATTTT
.	TRBV27	TRBJ1-1	.	17	CASSLVFAGLRGTEAFF	TGTGCCAGCAGTTTAGTTTTCGCAGGCTTGAGGGGGACTGAAGCTTTCTTT
.	TRBV27	TRBJ2-2	TRBD2	16	CASSFGDRGGTGELFF	TGTGCCAGCAGTTTCGGGGACCGGGGGGGTACCGGGGAGCTGTTTTTT
.	TRBV7-9	TRBJ1-2	TRBD1	16	CASSFNPGQGVYGYTF	TGTGCCAGCAGCTTTAACCCGGGACAGGGGGTCTATGGCTACACCTTC
.	TRBV27	TRBJ1-2	.	13	CASSLTINYGYTF	TGTGCCAGCAGTTTAACTATCAATTATGGCTACACCTTC
.	TRBV6-5	TRBJ1-1	.	14	CASSYEGGTRGTFF	TGTGCCAGCAGTTACGAGGGCGGGACGCGAGGGACTTTCTTT
.	TRBV6-5	TRBJ2-2	TRBD2	15	CASSPRGGTAGELFF	TGTGCCAGCAGTCCCCGCGGGGGGACGGCCGGGGAGCTGTTTTTT
.	TRBV10-1	TRBJ2-7	.	11	CASPRCYEQYF	TGCGCCAGTCCACGGTGTTACGAGCAGTACTTC
.	TRBV10-3	TRBJ2-3	TRBD2	15	CAISVSGANTDTQYF	TGTGCCATCAGTGTTAGCGGGGCGAACACAGATACGCAGTATTTT
.	TRBV18	TRBJ2-1	TRBD2	20	CASSPKAASGGARGYNEQFF	TGTGCCAGCTCACCCAAAGCAGCTAGCGGGGGGGCCCGAGGCTACAATGAGCAGTTCTTC
few	TRBV28	TRBJ1-1	.	14	CASREFQENTEAFF	TGTGCCAGCAGAGAATTTCAGGAGAACACTGAAGCTTTCTTT
.	TRBV4-2	TRBJ1-4	.	13	CASSQGGNEKLFF	TGTGCCAGCAGCCAGGGAGGTAATGAAAAACTGTTTTTT
.	TRBV7-2	TRBJ1-5	.	15	CASSLKGGSNQPQHF	TGTGCCAGCAGCTTAAAGGGGGGGAGCAATCAGCCCCAGCATTTT
.	TRBV11-2	TRBJ2-5	TRBD2	18	CASSLASSGLPYQETQYF	TGTGCCAGCAGCTTAGCCTCTAGCGGGCTACCTTACCAAGAGACCCAGTACTTC
.	TRBV12-3/TRBV12-4	TRBJ1-1	.	13	CASSSMMNTEAFF	TGTGCCAGCAGTTCTATGATGAACACTGAAGCTTTCTTT
.	TRBV7-9	TRBJ1-5	TRBD1	15	CASSRGTGNYQPQHF	TGTGCCAGCAGCCGCGGGACAGGGAATTATCAGCCCCAGCATTTT
.	TRBV28	TRBJ1-1	TRBD1	13	CASRTRQGAEAFF	TGTGCCAGCAGGACCCGACAGGGCGCTGAAGCTTTCTTT
few	TRBV28	TRBJ1-2	.	15	CASSPGHGGGGGYTF	TGTGCCAGCAGTCCTGGGCATGGGGGCGGGGGTGGCTACACCTTC
.	TRBV7-6	TRBJ2-7	.	13	CASSLSEPYEQYF	TGTGCCAGCAGCTTATCCGAGCCCTACGAGCAGTACTTC
.	TRBV27	TRBJ2-7	TRBD2	15	CASSLLAGGYDEQYF	TGTGCCAGCAGTTTATTAGCGGGAGGATACGACGAGCAGTACTTC
.	TRBV19	TRBJ2-7	.	12	CASLGSSYEQYF	TGTGCCAGCCTCGGGTCTTCCTACGAGCAGTACTTC
.	TRBV7-9	TRBJ2-7	TRBD1	18	CASSWGQGQGPPPYEQYF	TGTGCCAGCAGCTGGGGGCAGGGACAGGGGCCTCCGCCCTACGAGCAGTACTTC
.	TRBV28	TRBJ1-5	.	14	CASSQSTGSQPQHF	TGTGCCAGCAGTCAAAGTACGGGTAGTCAGCCCCAGCATTTT
few	TRBV11-3	TRBJ2-1	.	14	CASSFSSVNNEQFF	TGTGCCAGCAGCTTCTCTAGCGTAAACAATGAGCAGTTCTTC
.	TRBV11-2	TRBJ2-3	TRBD1	17	CASSLGFQGAGADTQYF	TGTGCCAGCAGCTTAGGGTTTCAGGGGGCCGGAGCAGATACGCAGTATTTT
.	TRBV3-1/TRBV3-2	TRBJ2-3	.	17	CASSQGVGAPSTDTQYF	TGTGCCAGCAGCCAAGGCGTGGGGGCCCCTAGCACAGATACGCAGTATTTT
few	TRBV10-1	TRBJ1-2	TRBD1	13	CASPIDRDLGYTF	TGCGCCAGCCCCATCGACAGGGATCTTGGCTACACCTTC
.	TRBV9	TRBJ2-1	.	15	CASSVGTPTYNEQFF	TGTGCCAGCAGCGTAGGGACTCCTACATACAATGAGCAGTTCTTC
.	TRBV5-1	TRBJ2-5	TRBD1	16	CASSFGQGPPQETQYF	TGCGCCAGCAGCTTTGGACAGGGGCCGCCCCAAGAGACCCAGTACTTC
.	TRBV5-8	TRBJ2-3	TRBD2	16	CASSLGLSGNTDTQYF	TGTGCCAGCAGCTTGGGACTAAGCGGGAACACAGATACGCAGTATTTT
.	TRBV10-2	TRBJ2-2	TRBD1	12	CASSQGDGELFF	TGCGCCAGCAGTCAGGGGGACGGGGAGCTGTTTTTT
.	TRBV5-1	TRBJ2-5	.	15	CASSLVLGSQETQYF	TGCGCCAGCAGCTTGGTGCTCGGGTCCCAAGAGACCCAGTACTTC
.	TRBV6-7	TRBJ1-2	.	13	CASSPHREEGYTF	TGTGCCAGCAGTCCCCACAGGGAAGAGGGCTACACCTTC
.	TRBV7-3	TRBJ1-1	.	13	CASSLSVNTEAFF	TGTGCCAGCAGCTTATCCGTGAACACTGAAGCTTTCTTT
.	TRBV24-1	TRBJ2-7	.	16	CATSDPTGRVGYEQYF	TGTGCCACCAGTGACCCGACAGGTCGGGTAGGCTACGAGCAGTACTTC
.	TRBV6-2/TRBV6-3	TRBJ2-7	.	11	CASSTGYEQYF	TGTGCCAGCAGTACAGGGTACGAGCAGTACTTC
.	TRBV11-2	TRBJ1-2	TRBD1	16	CASSHTTDRRNYGYTF	TGTGCCAGCAGCCACACTACGGACAGGAGGAACTATGGCTACACCTTC
.	TRBV25-1	TRBJ1-1	TRBD1	15	CASSPKRTGRTEAFF	TGTGCCAGCAGCCCCAAAAGGACAGGGAGGACTGAAGCTTTCTTT